Each of the 31 T cell receptor beta chains below was sequenced from the same sample in a study of CD8+ T cells in alopecia areata. Reverse transcribed after extraction, RNA yielded cDNA as the sequencing template. Profiled with immunoSEQ multiplex PCR; TCRdb holds only in-frame clones, not every one. The top ten clones hold roughly 5% of a sample with some 120,000 clones, over 60% of them seen once. As to treatment: oral pan-JAK inhibitor, 5-10 mg twice daily. This material consisted of CD4+ T cells sorted from blood, taken at week 4, from a patient treated with tofacitinib. These receptors all come from a human donor with alopecia areata.

This chain connects TRBV23-1 to TRBJ2-6; 7 bases are shared with TRBD2. TRBV23-1 is labeled an ORF, and its function is uncertain. V was clipped by 3 bases and J by 4 bases; unmatched bases: 6. The CDR3 covers 16 residues. The CDR3 is CASSHSGGFGANVLTF. CDR3 in DNA: TGCGCCAGCAGTCACTCCGGGGGGTTCGGGGCCAACGTCCTGACTTTC.

The rearrangement uses TRBV9 and TRBJ2-2; no clear D. The V gene's germline CDR1 is SGDLS and CDR2 YYNGEE. The germline V and J ends were trimmed by 4 bases and 6 bases, with 19 bases remaining between them. This CDR3 contains 16 residues. CDR3 in amino acids: CASSPRPDPNAGELFF. In nucleotides, the CDR3 is TGTGCCAGCAGCCCCCGCCCGGACCCTAACGCCGGGGAGCTGTTTTTT.

The chain joins TRBV29-1 to TRBJ2-1; possibly TRBD2 for D (6 bases). CDR1 is SQVTM and CDR2 is ANQGSEA in the germline V gene. V was trimmed by 6 bases and J by 1 base, leaving 10 bases between them. This CDR3 has 13 amino acids. The CDR3 spells CSVVGLSYNEQFF. As DNA, the CDR3 is TGCAGCGTAGTGGGACTGTCCTACAATGAGCAGTTCTTC.

The rearrangement joins TRBV5-1 to TRBJ2-3; D assignment may be TRBD1 or TRBD2 (7 bases each). Per the germline V gene, CDR1 is SGHRS and CDR2 is YFSETQ. The CDR3 extends over 16 amino acids. With 6 bases removed from V and 1 base from J, the gap between germline ends came to 18 bases. CDR3 amino acids: CASIDGRQGGTDTQYF. DNA of the CDR3: TGCGCCAGCATCGACGGGAGGCAGGGGGGCACAGATACGCAGTATTTT.

This chain connects TRBV30 to TRBJ2-1; D possibly corresponds to TRBD1 (6 bases). The CDR3 spans 14 residues. Per the germline V gene, CDR1 is GTSNPN and CDR2 is SVGIG (reference sequence). The V gene lost 8 bases and the J gene lost 2 bases, with 16 bases spanning the gap. The CDR3 here is CARTRQAAYNEQFF. The CDR3 nucleotides are TGTGCCCGAACAAGACAGGCCGCCTACAATGAGCAGTTCTTC.

In its sample, this clone was seen a few times. The chain recombines TRBV28 with TRBJ1-5; TRBD1 aligns across 7 bases. CDR3 size: 16 residues. Germline CDR1 is MDHEN and CDR2 is SYDVKM. V was pared by 7 bases and J by 3 bases, with 12 bases of the junction left unmatched. The CDR3 bases are TGTGCCAGCAAGCCAGGAGGCAGGGGGGACAATCAGCCCCAGCATTTT. This sequence encodes CASKPGGRGDNQPQHF.

This chain links TRBV29-1 with TRBJ2-7; 11 bases map to TRBD2. The CDR3 runs 17 residues. The V segment lost 6 bases and the J segment 0 bases; nucleotides outside the gene matches: 13. The germline V gene has CDR1 SQVTM and CDR2 ANQGSEA. The CDR3 region is CSVSGLAGGGSSYEQYF. Written as DNA, the CDR3 is TGCAGCGTCTCAGGGCTAGCGGGGGGAGGTAGCTCCTACGAGCAGTACTTC.

The chain links TRBV30 to TRBJ2-5; D tentatively fits TRBD1 or TRBD2 (6 bases each). Trimming removed 3 bases at V and 0 bases at J, with 17 bases between. This CDR3 contains 16 residues. The germline CDR1 and CDR2 sequences are GTSNPN and SVGIG (reference sequence). Written as DNA, the CDR3 is TGTGCCTGGAGAGAGGGGGGCAATAGCGACCAAGAGACCCAGTACTTC. Amino acids: CAWREGGNSDQETQYF.

V and J are TRBV5-6 and TRBJ2-5; 9 bases align to TRBD1. Germline values: CDR1 SGHDT, CDR2 YYEEEE. Trimming at V came to 4 bases and at J to 4 bases, leaving 2 bases not matched to a gene. The CDR3 has 13 amino acids. DNA of the CDR3: TGTGCCAGCAGCGAGGACAGGGGAGAGACCCAGTACTTC. It yields the protein CASSEDRGETQYF. Using reference TRBV5-6 and TRBJ2-5 for the parts outside the CDR3, the full variable domain is DAGVTQSPTHLIKTRGQQVTLRCSPKSGHDTVSWYQQALGQGPQFIFQYYEEEERQRGNFPDRFSGHQFPNYSSELNVNALLLGDSALYLCASSEDRGETQYFGPGTRLLVL.

The chain combines TRBV29-1 with TRBJ2-3, with 7 bases lining up with TRBD1. Germline values: CDR1 SQVTM, CDR2 ANQGSEA. Losses at the gene ends were 0 bases for V and 0 bases for J; bases not matched to a gene: 6. The CDR3 length is 16 residues. This CDR3 is CSVEDLSRGSTDTQYF. CDR3 in DNA: TGCAGCGTTGAAGATCTGTCCAGGGGGAGCACAGATACGCAGTATTTT.

The chain employs TRBV7-9 and TRBJ2-3; 7 bases match TRBD2. The CDR3 is 16 amino acids. Trimming removed 3 bases from V and 0 bases from J; junction bases left unmatched: 6. Per germline, CDR1 SEHNR and CDR2 FQNEAQ (reference sequence). CDR3 residues: CASSFNSGPSTDTQYF. The CDR3, as DNA: TGTGCCAGCAGCTTTAATAGCGGGCCTAGCACAGATACGCAGTATTTT.

The chain has TRBV30 and TRBJ1-2; the D is unclear. The CDR3 is 13 residues long. Germline CDR1 reads GTSNPN; CDR2 reads SVGIG (reference sequence). The V gene lost 3 bases and the J gene lost 0 bases, with 8 bases spanning the gap. In nucleotides, the CDR3 is TGTGCCTGGAGCCGGGTTCCTAACTATGGCTACACCTTC. Translated: CAWSRVPNYGYTF.

The rearrangement joins TRBV9 to TRBJ2-7, with 7 bases matching TRBD1. The CDR3 extends over 16 amino acids. From germline, CDR1 is SGDLS and CDR2 YYNGEE. With 0 bases clipped from V and 2 bases from J, the junction kept 8 bases outside the gene matches. The CDR3 DNA sequence: TGTGCCAGCAGCGTAGCCCCCTCGGGACAGACCTACGAGCAGTACTTC. It is translated as CASSVAPSGQTYEQYF.

The chain recombines TRBV6-5 with TRBJ2-1; 10 bases fit TRBD2. CDR1 and CDR2 from the germline V gene are MNHEY and SVGAGI. The J segment lost 8 bases and the V segment lost 6 bases, leaving 10 bases of the junction unmatched. CDR3 length: 15 residues. CDR3 protein: CASRYAGLASHEQFF. The CDR3 nucleotides read TGTGCCAGCAGGTACGCGGGACTAGCGTCCCATGAGCAGTTCTTC.

CDR3 sequence reads: CASSQRGTQGNEKLFF. The CDR3 DNA sequence: TGCGCCAGCAGCCAACGAGGGACCCAAGGCAATGAAAAACTGTTTTTT. The chain combines TRBV4-3 with TRBJ1-4; D may be TRBD1 (5 bases). The V gene lost 2 bases and the J gene lost 5 bases, with 15 bases spanning the gap. From germline, CDR1 is LGHNA and CDR2 YSLEER. The CDR3 covers 16 residues.

This chain links TRBV2 with TRBJ2-3, with 8 bases that match TRBD2. V lost 8 bases to trimming and J lost 3 bases; unmatched junction nucleotides: 7. CDR1 and CDR2 from the germline V gene are SNHLY and FYNNEI. The CDR3 length is 14 residues. As DNA, the CDR3 is TGTGCCAGCGGGACTAGTCGGTCAACAGATACGCAGTATTTT. This encodes CASGTSRSTDTQYF.

The rearrangement joins TRBV30 to TRBJ1-5; D is uncertain. V shed 0 bases and J shed 6 bases, with 6 bases lying between them. Germline V lookup: CDR1 GTSNPN, CDR2 SVGIG (reference sequence). This CDR3 is built from 12 residues. CDR3 loop: CAWSVPGQPQHF. CDR3 sequence (DNA): TGTGCCTGGAGTGTACCGGGTCAGCCCCAGCATTTT.

The chain couples TRBV7-2 to TRBJ1-2; TRBD1 is a possible D gene (6 bases). This CDR3 is built from 13 residues. V gave up 5 bases and J gave up 5 bases, with 12 bases separating them. From germline, CDR1 is SGHTA and CDR2 FQGNSA. The CDR3 region has the DNA TGTGCCAGCAGCCCCCCAACAGGGTATGGCTACACCTTC. Translating gives CASSPPTGYGYTF.

V is TRBV29-1 and J is TRBJ1-1, with TRBD1 matching 7 bases. The CDR3 has 13 residues. Germline trimming cut 4 bases from V and 8 bases from J; bases unmatched to any gene: 10. From germline, CDR1 is SQVTM and CDR2 ANQGSEA. This CDR3 reads CSVGTDREGEAFF. The CDR3 DNA sequence: TGCAGCGTTGGAACCGACAGGGAAGGAGAAGCTTTCTTT.

This clone was found a few times. The chain couples TRBV5-6 to TRBJ2-5, with a weak D call TRBD2 (6 bases). V was shortened by 3 bases and J by 4 bases, with 16 bases between the two germline ends. The V gene's germline CDR1 is SGHDT and CDR2 YYEEEE. The CDR3 covers 15 residues. The CDR3 is CASSSWRGAIETQYF. In DNA, the CDR3 is TGTGCCAGCAGCTCTTGGCGGGGTGCGATAGAGACCCAGTACTTC.

The chain employs TRBV29-1 and TRBJ2-7; a possible D gene is TRBD1 (6 bases). CDR3 length equals 12 residues. V lost 1 base to trimming and J lost 5 bases, with 9 bases between them. Germline V gives CDR1 SQVTM, CDR2 ANQGSEA. The CDR3 loop is CSVEAGDHEQYF. CDR3 nucleotides: TGCAGCGTTGAAGCAGGGGACCACGAGCAGTACTTC.

The CDR3 spells CAWRLRGAGGNTIYF. CDR3 bases: TGTGCCTGGAGATTACGGGGGGCTGGTGGAAACACCATATATTTT. The chain is built from TRBV30 and TRBJ1-3, with D possibly matching TRBD1 (6 bases). CDR1 is GTSNPN and CDR2 is SVGIG in the germline V gene (reference sequence). V lost 3 bases and J lost 3, with 15 bases in between. CDR3 size: 15 residues.

This clone occurred a few times. This chain joins TRBV7-6 and TRBJ1-1, with a weak D call TRBD1 (5 bases). Trimming left V 6 bases short and J 5 bases short, with 13 bases between. From germline, CDR1 is SGHVS and CDR2 FNYEAQ. The CDR3 is made up of 13 amino acids. DNA of the CDR3: TGTGCCAGCAGTTTCACAGGTGTAACTGAAGCTTTCTTT. Translated, it gives CASSFTGVTEAFF. The complete variable domain, with remaining parts taken from reference TRBV7-6 and TRBJ1-1, reads GAGVSQSPRYKVTKRGQDVALRCDPISGHVSLYWYRQALGQGPEFLTYFNYEAQQDKSGLPNDRFSAERPEGSISTLTIQRTEQRDSAMYRCASSFTGVTEAFFGQGTRLTVV.

This clone came up a few times. The genes are TRBV10-3 and TRBJ1-5; D not resolved. V was clipped by 2 bases and J by 5 bases, with 13 bases between them. The CDR3 loop spans 15 amino acids. The germline gives CDR1 ENHRY, CDR2 SYGVKD. The CDR3 sequence is CAISEGRRGDQPQHF. In DNA form, the CDR3 reads TGTGCCATCAGTGAGGGACGGCGAGGAGATCAGCCCCAGCATTTT.

This clone was counted once. This chain links TRBV4-2 with TRBJ1-4, with D hard to call. The CDR3 sequence is 15 residues long. Germline V gene sequence: CDR1 LGHNA, CDR2 YNFKEQ. V dropped 0 bases and J dropped 8 bases, with 13 bases sitting between them. The DNA for the CDR3 is TGTGCCAGCAGCCAAGACTTCAGTAGACCGGAAAAACTGTTTTTT. Its protein product is CASSQDFSRPEKLFF.

V is TRBV5-1 and J is TRBJ2-7; D is possibly TRBD1 (6 bases). Germline CDR1 and CDR2: SGHRS and YFSETQ. The germline V and J ends were trimmed by 4 bases and 4 bases, with 15 bases remaining between them. This CDR3 is 14 amino acids long. The CDR3 loop reads CASSPAAGEYEQYF. In DNA form, the CDR3 reads TGCGCCAGCAGCCCCGCGGCAGGGGAGTACGAGCAGTACTTC.

The chain links TRBV9 to TRBJ2-1; 8 bases align to TRBD2. CDR1 is SGDLS and CDR2 is YYNGEE in the germline V gene. CDR3 length: 15 residues. V shed 2 bases and J 7 bases; nucleotides not matched to a gene: 8. CDR3 coding DNA: TGTGCCAGCAGCGTTAGCGGGGAGGGATGGAATGAGCAGTTCTTC. Translating gives CASSVSGEGWNEQFF.

This clone was counted between two and nine times. The J gene is TRBJ1-1, the V gene TRBV29-1; D ambiguous. The germline V gene has CDR1 SQVTM and CDR2 ANQGSEA. Trimming stripped 4 bases from V and 2 bases from J, with 8 bases between. The CDR3 loop spans 12 amino acids. CDR3 DNA: TGCAGCGTTGTTTCGAGTAACACTGAAGCTTTCTTT. It yields the protein CSVVSSNTEAFF. The full variable domain, with the rest looked up from reference TRBV29-1 and TRBJ1-1, is SAVISQKPSRDICQRGTSLTIQCQVDSQVTMMFWYRQQPGQSLTLIATANQGSEATYESGFVIDKFPISRPNLTFSTLTVSNMSPEDSSIYLCSVVSSNTEAFFGQGTRLTVV.

This chain's CDR3 is CASSHDATQYF. DNA of the CDR3: TGTGCCAGCAGCCATGACGCTACGCAGTATTTT. This chain joins TRBV5-6 and TRBJ2-3, with unresolved D. Trimming shortened V by 4 bases and J by 8 bases, and 8 bases separated the two germline ends. There are 11 residues in the CDR3. CDR1 is SGHDT, CDR2 YYEEEE, per germline.

This clone was seen a single time. The rearrangement links TRBV7-2 to TRBJ2-3; no reliable D call. There are 15 residues in the CDR3. V dropped 1 base and J dropped 1 base, with 9 bases sitting between them. CDR1 and CDR2 from the germline V gene are SGHTA and FQGNSA. CDR3 in amino acids: CASSLVVTGTDTQYF. The CDR3 coding sequence is TGTGCCAGCAGCTTAGTTGTCACCGGCACAGATACGCAGTATTTT. Full variable domain (missing parts from reference TRBV7-2 and TRBJ2-3): GAGVSQSPSNKVTEKGKDVELRCDPISGHTALYWYRQSLGQGLEFLIYFQGNSAPDKSGLPSDRFSAERTGGSVSTLTIQRTQQEDSAVYLCASSLVVTGTDTQYFGPGTRLTVL.

V is TRBV9 and J is TRBJ2-7, with D unclear. The CDR3 consists of 14 residues. V was clipped by 2 bases and J by 2 bases, with 11 bases between them. Looked up from germline, CDR1 is SGDLS and CDR2 is YYNGEE. In nucleotides, the CDR3 is TGTGCCAGCAGCGTGAAGGACGGTGCCTACGAGCAGTACTTC. It encodes CASSVKDGAYEQYF. The full variable domain, completed using reference TRBV9 and TRBJ2-7, is DSGVTQTPKHLITATGQRVTLRCSPRSGDLSVYWYQQSLDQGLQFLIQYYNGEERAKGNILERFSAQQFPDLHSELNLSSLELGDSALYFCASSVKDGAYEQYFGPGTRLTVT.